This T cell receptor beta chain stems from a study of control samples from healthy donors and cancer patients. After removal of 0 bases from V and 1 base from J, the junction contained 8 bases not matched to a gene. The CDR3 has 19 residues. Per the germline V gene, CDR1 is SGHTS and CDR2 is YDEGEE. Sequenced by immunoSEQ multiplex PCR; TCRdb stores in-frame clones only, minus some. The sample contains approximately 97,000 clones, roughly 90% of which appear only once. The chain uses TRBV5-8 and TRBJ2-4; 12 bases map to TRBD2. The sample taken for sequencing was blood. The source is a human donor in good health. The donor label of this sample is uncertain. DNA for the CDR3: TGTGCCAGCAGCTTGGAGCCTAGCGGGGGGGCCGTTGCCAAAAACATTCAGTACTTC. It encodes CASSLEPSGGAVAKNIQYF.